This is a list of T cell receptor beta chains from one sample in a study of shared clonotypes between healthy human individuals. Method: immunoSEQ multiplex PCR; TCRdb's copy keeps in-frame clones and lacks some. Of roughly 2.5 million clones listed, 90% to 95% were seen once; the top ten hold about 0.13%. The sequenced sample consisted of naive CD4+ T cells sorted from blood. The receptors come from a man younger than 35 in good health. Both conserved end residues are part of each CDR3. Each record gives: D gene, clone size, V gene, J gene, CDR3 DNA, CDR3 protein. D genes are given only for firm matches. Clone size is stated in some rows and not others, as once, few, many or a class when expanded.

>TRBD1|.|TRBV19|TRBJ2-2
TGTGCCAGTTGTTCCCAGGGGGTGGGGAACACCGGGGAGCTGTTTTTT
CASCSQGVGNTGELFF
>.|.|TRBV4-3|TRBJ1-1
TGCGCCAGCAGCCTACAGCTTGTTAGCACTGAAGCTTTCTTT
CASSLQLVSTEAFF
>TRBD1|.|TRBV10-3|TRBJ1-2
TGTGCCATCAGTGAGGTGGCAGGGGGTTCTGTTGGCTACACCTTC
CAISEVAGGSVGYTF
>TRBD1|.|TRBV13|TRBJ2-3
TGTGCCAGCAGCTCCGACAGGGGTAGCACAGATACGCAGTATTTT
CASSSDRGSTDTQYF
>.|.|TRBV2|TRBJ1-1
TGTGCCAGCACCGGGGGGCTAGGGAAGAACACTGAAGCTTTCTTT
CASTGGLGKNTEAFF
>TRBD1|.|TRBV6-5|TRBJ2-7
TGTGCCATCAGGACAGGGACGAACTCCTACGAGCAGTACTTC
CAIRTGTNSYEQYF
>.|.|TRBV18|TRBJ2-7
TGTGCCAGCTCACCACCGTCCAGGAGCTACGAGCAGTACTTC
CASSPPSRSYEQYF
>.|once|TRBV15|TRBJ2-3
TGTGCCACCAGCAGAGTTGCGGGGAGCACAGATACGCAGTATTTT
CATSRVAGSTDTQYF
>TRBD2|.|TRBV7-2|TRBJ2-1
TGTGCCAGCAGCTCGCGGGAGAGGTCCTACAATGAGCAGTTCTTC
CASSSRERSYNEQFF
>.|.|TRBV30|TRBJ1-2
TGTGCCTGGAGTGACCAGAGCATAGCATCCTATGGCTACACCTTC
CAWSDQSIASYGYTF
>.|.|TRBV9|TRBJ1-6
TGTGCCAGCAGCGTTGCGGGACCGAATTCACCCCTCCACTTT
CASSVAGPNSPLHF
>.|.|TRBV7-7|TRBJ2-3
TGTGCTAGCAGCTTAGGTAGCTTGCGGAGCACAGATACGCAGTATTTT
CASSLGSLRSTDTQYF
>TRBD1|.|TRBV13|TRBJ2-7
TGTGCCAGCAGCTTAGGGGCAGGACAGGTGACCTACGAGCAGTACTTC
CASSLGAGQVTYEQYF
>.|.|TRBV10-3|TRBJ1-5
TGTGCCATCAGTGAGAGGAATCAGCCCCAGCATTTT
CAISERNQPQHF
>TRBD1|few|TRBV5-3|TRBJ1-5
TGTGCCAGAAGCGGGGGACAGGGGTTTAATCAGCCCCAGCATTTT
CARSGGQGFNQPQHF
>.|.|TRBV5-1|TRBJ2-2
TGCGCCAGCAGCTTGGAAGTGCCGTACTTTGGCGGGGAGCTGTTTTTT
CASSLEVPYFGGELFF
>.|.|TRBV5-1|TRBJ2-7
TGCGCCAGCAGCTTGGGGACTTCCAAGACGTCCTACGAGCAGTACTTC
CASSLGTSKTSYEQYF